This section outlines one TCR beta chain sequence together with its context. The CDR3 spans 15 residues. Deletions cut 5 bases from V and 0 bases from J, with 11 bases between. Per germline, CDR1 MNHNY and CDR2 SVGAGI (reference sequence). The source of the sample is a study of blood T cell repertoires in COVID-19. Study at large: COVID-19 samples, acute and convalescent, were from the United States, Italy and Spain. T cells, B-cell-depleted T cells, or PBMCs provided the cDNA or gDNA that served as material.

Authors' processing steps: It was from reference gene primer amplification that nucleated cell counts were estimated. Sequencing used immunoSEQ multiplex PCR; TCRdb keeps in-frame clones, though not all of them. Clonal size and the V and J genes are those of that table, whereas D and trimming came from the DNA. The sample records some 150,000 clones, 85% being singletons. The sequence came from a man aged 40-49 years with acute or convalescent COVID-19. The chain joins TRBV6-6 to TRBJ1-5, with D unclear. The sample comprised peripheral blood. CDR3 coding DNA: TGTGCCAGCAGTCCCGCTCCTAATAGCAATCAGCCCCAGCATTTT. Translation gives CASSPAPNSNQPQHF.